This T cell receptor (beta chain) appears in the sequencing data of a study of T cells after yellow fever vaccination. Looking at the study overall: SMART-Seq v4 Ultra Low Input handled preparation of low-cell-number fractions. Study-level findings and limits: Most primary-vaccination clones reappeared after the booster (about 97% CD4, roughly 88% CD8).

The sample holds many counts of this clonotype. As yet, its antigen is unknown. Germline CDR1 is SGHRS and CDR2 is YFSETQ. The CDR3 spans 14 residues. The trim removed 4 bases at V and 1 base at J, leaving 4 bases unmatched. Via MiXCR, TCRdb re-called the 5' RACE reads, giving one row per CDR3 protein. The sample carries about 310,000 distinct CDR3 sequences, less than 4.5% recorded once. This receptor was obtained from a man in his late teens or twenties who received the YFV17D yellow fever vaccine. The sample here was PBMCs, taken on the day of the yellow fever booster vaccination. The chain has TRBV5-1 and TRBJ2-5; 7 bases map to TRBD1. DNA for the CDR3: TGCGCCAGCAGCACAGGGGACAGCCAAGAGACCCAGTACTTC. Translation: CASSTGDSQETQYF.